This T cell receptor (beta chain) was captured in a study of Graves' ophthalmopathy and Graves' hyperthyroidism. V was pared by 3 bases and J by 1 base, with 10 bases between. The germline V gene has CDR1 SGHRS and CDR2 YFSETQ. The CDR3 is 14 residues long. Notes on the study in general: Classification of ophthalmopathy versus stable hyperthyroidism by a 13-signature model yielded around 90% sensitivity and around 77% specificity. Blood also held most thyroid clonotypes expanded above 0.001 frequency.

The diagnosis combined clinical symptoms, thyroxine, TRAb, thyroid ultrasound and orbital computed tomography scans. Fresh peripheral blood (about 9 ml) yielded the PBMCs. Amplification from RNA transcripts yielded the TCR beta CDR3 regions. HTBI primers were used in a first-round RT-PCR, which preceded a second-round multiplex PCR. TCRdb ran MiXCR on the multiplex PCR reads and lists one entry per CDR3 protein. The table includes some 350,000 distinct CDR3 sequences, 17% detected once. This clonotype was picked up many times. Its antigen is not known. The origin of this receptor is an adult woman with stable Graves' hyperthyroidism. The chain carries TRBV5-1 and TRBJ1-1; D is unresolved. The sequencing sample was made of peripheral blood. The DNA for the CDR3 is TGCGCCAGCAGCTCCTTCAGTGGGAACACTGAAGCTTTCTTT. This gives the protein CASSSFSGNTEAFF.